This T cell receptor beta chain was profiled in a study of T cells in Graves' hyperthyroidism and ophthalmopathy. General study findings and limits: A 13 V-J model separated ophthalmopathy from stable hyperthyroidism.

The CDR3 sequence is 14 residues long. With 2 bases removed from V and 5 bases from J, the gap between germline ends came to 12 bases. Lactation, pregnancy, other autoimmune disease or uncontrolled infection led to exclusion of patients. Fresh peripheral blood, approximately 9.1 ml, was the source of the PBMCs. Template material for amplifying TCR beta CDR3 regions consisted of RNA transcripts. The HTBI primer set was used in a first-round RT-PCR of the TCR CDR3. In TCRdb, the multiplex PCR reads were re-called with MiXCR into one record per CDR3 protein. The sample holds fewer than 350,000 distinct CDR3 sequences, 15% to 20% seen once. At least ten counts were recorded for this clonotype. Its antigen is as yet unknown.

The sequenced sample consisted of blood. The sequence was collected from a man over 45 with Graves' ophthalmopathy. The chain uses TRBV12-3 or TRBV12-4 and TRBJ2-5; D not certain. The CDR3 coding sequence is TGTGCCAGCAGTTTATCGGCTCCGGTTGAGACCCAGTACTTC. Translation gives CASSLSAPVETQYF.